This T cell receptor beta chain was captured by sequencing in a study of beta chain features in type 1 diabetes (dated by TCRdb to the late 2010s). In terms of the full investigation: Mean age, gender distribution, total cell number and subset yield were not different between patients and healthy donors. A total of 90 million to 130 million sorted cells were examined across all samples, and a strong correlation was observed between cell number per subset and RNA yield. The study compared the TCRB repertoires of sorted circulating CD4+ T cell subsets in recently diagnosed type 1 diabetes patients with those in matched healthy donors. Regulatory and stem cell-like memory subsets were obtained from only 8 patients and roughly eight healthy donors, while naive and central memory subsets were obtained from all 28 donors. General conclusions and limits of the study: Because the HLA sub-analyses included only small numbers of individuals, any influence of HLA type on TCRB rearrangement was left unresolved. Type 1 diabetes patients showed a moderate but significant shortening of TCRB CDR3 length in all four CD4+ subsets. Because cDNA was sequenced instead of genomic DNA, highly expressing activated cells could be over-represented, though the groups showed no difference in activation or CD3 levels. At VDJ recombination sites, type 1 diabetes patients had fewer insertions and more deleted nucleotides, which implies abnormalities in thymic rearrangement. Shorter templates might be favored by PCR, yet because patient and control samples were amplified and corrected together, any such skew would affect both groups equally. Naive, central memory and regulatory TCRB repertoires appeared to be more alike among patients than among healthy donors.

The entire amount of isolated RNA was reverse transcribed using the High Capacity cDNA Reverse Transcription Kit, so the sequenced TCRB transcripts were expressed ones. Stem cell-like memory T cell samples underwent survey-depth immunoSEQ sequencing, averaging approximately 1 million total reads per sample. Sorted cells were lysed in RLT buffer and RNA was extracted with DNase-treated RNeasy Micro or Mini kits, depending on cell number. Each cell subset was processed on its own to prevent cross-contamination, while patient and healthy donor samples were processed together. TCRB sequences were amplified from cDNA with the immunoSEQ multiplex PCR, producing 87-bp fragments spanning the CDR3 region. Sequencing of the amplicons was done on the Illumina HiSeq platform. In the source study's methods: Synthetic template baselines were used to correct PCR bias computationally, reads within Hamming distance 2 were collapsed, and singletons that could not be merged were discarded. Reads were aligned against IMGT so that V, D and J genes, CDR3 length and insertions or deletions at six rearrangement sites could be assigned. Within each subset, clonotype counts were normalized to the number of sorted cells before true diversity and Gini coefficients were calculated with the tcR R package. The overlap coefficient, calculated on TCRB nucleotide sequences, was used to quantify repertoire sharing. This is the immuneACCESS table as TCRdb keeps it, with only in-frame sequences that have V and J called. A part of the clones is gone; compared with another copy, unresolved V genes explain less than half, and the rest is unexplained. V and J calls plus clone size are reproduced from that table; the DNA served to infer D and trimming. The sample table records about 16,000 clones; about 55% of these occur just once. The ten biggest clones cover 0.35% to 0.55% of the sample.

From each donor, a single peripheral blood sample of about 116 mL on average was drawn into heparinised tubes. Using a panel that included CD45RO, CCR7, CD25, CD127, CD95 and CD27, naive, central memory, regulatory and stem cell-like memory CD4+ T cells were sorted on a BD FACSAria II. A purity above 98% was achieved for all sorted populations. PBMCs were separated immediately by Lymphoprep density gradient centrifugation and were stained directly, without being cultured. So that batch effects would be minimized, each experiment stained and sorted samples in pairs, pairing one healthy donor with one patient. With respect to this clone: Its antigen remains unidentified. No much larger clone exists at a distance of one base, and base qualities are not known.

CDR1 is given as SNHLY and CDR2 as FYNNEI, both from the germline V gene. The CDR3 contains 14 residues, cysteine and phenylalanine counted. Only CDR3 DNA is held: 42 bases, read in frame from base 1. The junction shows trimming of 5 bases on V and 5 bases on J, and the gene matches do not reach 6 bases of it. Sequencing used stem cell memory CD4+ T cells from blood. The cell subset or site label of this sample denotes: stem cell-like memory CD4+ T cells. The V and J segments used are TRBV2 and TRBJ1-1, and TRBD1 matches 9 of the central bases. This receptor was taken from a woman under 30 in good health. The CDR3 protein sequence reads: CASSSDRGLTEAFF. The nucleotide sequence reads TGTGCCAGCAGTTCCGACAGGGGGTTGACTGAAGCTTTCTTT. When the CDR3 is completed using the reference TRBV2 and TRBJ1-1 genes on either side, the full variable domain is EPEVTQTPSHQVTQMGQEVILRCVPISNHLYFYWYRQILGQKVEFLVSFYNNEISEKSEIFDDQFSVERPDGSNFTLKIRSTKLEDSAMYFCASSSDRGLTEAFFGQGTRLTVV.